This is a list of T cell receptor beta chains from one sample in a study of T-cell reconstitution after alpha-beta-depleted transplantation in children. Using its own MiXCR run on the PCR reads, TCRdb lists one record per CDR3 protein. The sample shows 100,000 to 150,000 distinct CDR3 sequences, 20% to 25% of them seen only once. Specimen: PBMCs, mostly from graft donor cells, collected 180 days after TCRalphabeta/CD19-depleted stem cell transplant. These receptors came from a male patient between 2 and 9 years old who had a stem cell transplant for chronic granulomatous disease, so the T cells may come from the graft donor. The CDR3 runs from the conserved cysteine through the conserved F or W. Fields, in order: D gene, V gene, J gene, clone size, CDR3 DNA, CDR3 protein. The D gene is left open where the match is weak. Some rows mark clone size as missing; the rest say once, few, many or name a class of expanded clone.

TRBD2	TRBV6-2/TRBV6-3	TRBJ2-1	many	TGTGCCAGCAGTTATCGGAAGGGACTAGCGGGACAGTACTCCTACAATGAGCAGTTCTTC	CASSYRKGLAGQYSYNEQFF
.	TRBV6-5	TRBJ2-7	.	TGTGCCAGCAGCGGGACCTACGAGCAGTACTTC	CASSGTYEQYF
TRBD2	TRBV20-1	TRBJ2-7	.	TGCAGTGCTCTGACTAGCGGAACCTACGAGCAGTACTTC	CSALTSGTYEQYF
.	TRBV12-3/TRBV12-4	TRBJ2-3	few	TGTGCCAGCAGTGACCCGGGAACCACAGATACGCAGTATTTT	CASSDPGTTDTQYF
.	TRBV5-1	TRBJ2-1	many	TGCGCCAGCAGCTTGGCCGGAACTAATGAGCAGTTCTTC	CASSLAGTNEQFF
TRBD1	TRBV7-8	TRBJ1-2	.	TGTGCCAGCAGCCTGGAATGGGGACAGGGATCCTATGGCTACACCTTC	CASSLEWGQGSYGYTF
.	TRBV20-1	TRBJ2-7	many	TGCAGTGCTAGGCCCCCGGCAGACTACGAGCAGTACTTC	CSARPPADYEQYF
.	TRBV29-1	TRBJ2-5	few	TGCAGCGCTACAGGGTCCCAAGAGACCCAGTACTTC	CSATGSQETQYF
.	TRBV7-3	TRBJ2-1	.	TGTGCCAGCAGCTTAACAGGAGCGGCGAATGAGCAGTTCTTC	CASSLTGAANEQFF
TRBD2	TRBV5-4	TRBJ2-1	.	TGTGCCAGCAGTGGGGGAGCGGGAGCACTTCAGGAGCAGTTCTTC	CASSGGAGALQEQFF
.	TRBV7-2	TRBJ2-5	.	TGTGCCAGCAGCTTACAGGGGCGCAGGGAGACCCAGTACTTC	CASSLQGRRETQYF
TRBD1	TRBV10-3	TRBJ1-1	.	TGTGCCATCAGTCGACAGGGGGGATACACTGAAGCTTTCTTT	CAISRQGGYTEAFF
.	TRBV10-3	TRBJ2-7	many	TGTGCCATCAGTACCGTAGACATGAACTACGAGCAGTACTTC	CAISTVDMNYEQYF
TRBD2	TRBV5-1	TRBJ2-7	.	TGCGCCAGCAGCTGGGGACTAGCGGGACTTAGCTCCTACGAGCAGTACTTC	CASSWGLAGLSSYEQYF
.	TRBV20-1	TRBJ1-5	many	TGCAGTGCTAGAGATTCGAAAGGGCCCAATCAGCCCCAGCATTTT	CSARDSKGPNQPQHF
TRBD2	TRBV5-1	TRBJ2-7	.	TGCGCCAGCAGCTTGGAGGCGGGGGGCTACGAGCAGTACTTC	CASSLEAGGYEQYF
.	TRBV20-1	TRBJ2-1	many	TGCAGTGCTAACCTAGCTAGTGAGCAGTTCTTC	CSANLASEQFF
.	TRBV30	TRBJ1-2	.	TGTGCCTGGAGTGTAAGCTCCAACTATGGCTACACCTTC	CAWSVSSNYGYTF
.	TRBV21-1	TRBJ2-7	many	TGTGCCAGCAGCGCACCCGGGAGCGAGCAGTACTTC	CASSAPGSEQYF
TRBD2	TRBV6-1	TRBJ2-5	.	TGTGCCAGCAGAAGAACGGGACTAGCAGAGACCCAGTACTTC	CASRRTGLAETQYF
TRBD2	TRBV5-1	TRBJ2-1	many	TGCGCCAGCAGCTTGAACGTAGCGGGAGTTTTGGGTGAGCAGTTCTTC	CASSLNVAGVLGEQFF
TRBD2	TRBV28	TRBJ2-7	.	TGTGCCAGCAGTACGGGGGGAAGCGAGCAGTACTTC	CASSTGGSEQYF
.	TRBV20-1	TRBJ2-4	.	TGCAGTGCTAGTATGGTCAGGGCTCTCAAAAACATTCAGTACTTC	CSASMVRALKNIQYF
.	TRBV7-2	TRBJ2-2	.	TGTGCCAGCAGCGTCCTAGGGCGGGGTGCGAACACCGGGGAGCTGTTTTTT	CASSVLGRGANTGELFF
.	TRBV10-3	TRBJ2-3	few	TGTGCCATCAGTGATGGGGGGACAGATACGCAGTATTTT	CAISDGGTDTQYF
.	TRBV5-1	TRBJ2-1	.	TGCGCCAGCAGCTCAGTGGGGGGCGAGTACAATGAGCAGTTCTTC	CASSSVGGEYNEQFF
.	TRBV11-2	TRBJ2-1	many	TGTGCCAGCAGTTACCTAGGAGCTAGTTTCATGGGGAATGAGCAGTTCTTC	CASSYLGASFMGNEQFF
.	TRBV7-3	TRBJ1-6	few	TGTGCCAGCAGCTCCGTCGGCGGAGGAAATTCACCCCTCCACTTT	CASSSVGGGNSPLHF
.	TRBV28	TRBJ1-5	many	TGTGCCAGCAGCAGAGAGATCTATCAGCCCCAGCATTTT	CASSREIYQPQHF
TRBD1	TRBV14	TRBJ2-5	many	TGTGCCAGCAGCCAAAAGCAAGGGACAGGAATTACGGGAGTCCTCAAAGAGACCCAGTACTTC	CASSQKQGTGITGVLKETQYF
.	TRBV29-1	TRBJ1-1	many	TGCAGCGTTGCTGGCAGGGCGAACACTGAAGCTTTCTTT	CSVAGRANTEAFF
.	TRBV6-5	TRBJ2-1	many	TGTGCCAGCAGTTACGACGGAAGAAGATCCTACAATGAGCAGTTCTTC	CASSYDGRRSYNEQFF
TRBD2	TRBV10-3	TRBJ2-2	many	TGTGCCATCAGTGCTGATTGGACTAGCGGGAGGGCCCATGGTACCGGGGAGCTGTTTTTT	CAISADWTSGRAHGTGELFF
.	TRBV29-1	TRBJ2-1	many	TGCAGCGTTGTGGACCCCGGCTCCAGCTCCTACAATGAGCAGTTCTTC	CSVVDPGSSSYNEQFF
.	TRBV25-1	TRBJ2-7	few	TGTGCCAGCAGTGGAGAAAGGCCCTACGAGCAGTACTTC	CASSGERPYEQYF
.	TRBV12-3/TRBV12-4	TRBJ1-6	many	TGTGCCAGCAGTTTTCGTCAGATTGAATTTTATAATTCACCCCTCCACTTT	CASSFRQIEFYNSPLHF
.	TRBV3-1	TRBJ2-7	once	TGTGCCAGCAGCCAAGGGTTGATTACCTACGAGCAGTACTTC	CASSQGLITYEQYF
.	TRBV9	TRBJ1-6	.	TGTGCCAGCAGCTCGAGGTCACGGGGGGGCATAGGTTCACCCCTCCACTTT	CASSSRSRGGIGSPLHF
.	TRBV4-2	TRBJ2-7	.	TGTGCCAGCAGCCAAGAGGAATCAGGTATCAGCTCCTACGAGCAGTACTTC	CASSQEESGISSYEQYF
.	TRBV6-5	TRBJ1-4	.	TGTGCCAGCAGCACGGTGGGAGAAAAACTGTTTTTT	CASSTVGEKLFF
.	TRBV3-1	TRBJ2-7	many	TGTGCCAGCAGCCAAGTCGGGGGGCGCCGATACGAGCAGTACTTC	CASSQVGGRRYEQYF
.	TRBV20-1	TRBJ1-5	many	TGCAGTGCTAGAGATCCTGATCAGCCCCAGCATTTT	CSARDPDQPQHF
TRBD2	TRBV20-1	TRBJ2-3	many	TGCAGTGCTAGAGATCCTAGCGGGAGATTCCCAGATACGCAGTATTTT	CSARDPSGRFPDTQYF
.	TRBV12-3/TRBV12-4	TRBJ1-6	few	TGTGCCAGCAGGCCCGAGGGAAAGAATTCACCCCTCCACTTT	CASRPEGKNSPLHF
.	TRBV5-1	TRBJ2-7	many	TGCGCCAGCAGCTTAAAGCTTTCCTACGAGCAGTACTTC	CASSLKLSYEQYF
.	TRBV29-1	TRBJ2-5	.	TGCAGCGTCGCAGCCCTTTTCCAAGAGACCCAGTACTTC	CSVAALFQETQYF
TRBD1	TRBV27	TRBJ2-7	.	TGTGCCAGCAGTTTACGTAGGGGGCCATCCTACGAGCAGTACTTC	CASSLRRGPSYEQYF
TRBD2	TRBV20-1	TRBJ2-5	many	TGCAGTGCTCCAAAGCGGGAGGGCCAAGAGACCCAGTACTTC	CSAPKREGQETQYF
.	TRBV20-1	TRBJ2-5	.	TGCAGTGTTTTGTTGACTAGAGAAGAGACCCAGTACTTC	CSVLLTREETQYF
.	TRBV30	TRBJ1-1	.	TGTGCCCGGAACCGACAGGTGAACACTGAAGCTTTCTTT	CARNRQVNTEAFF
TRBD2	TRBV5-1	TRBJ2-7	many	TGCGCCAGCAGCTCAGTCCCGGGACTAGCGGGAGCACCCTCCTACGAGCAGTACTTC	CASSSVPGLAGAPSYEQYF
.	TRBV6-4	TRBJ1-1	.	TGTGCCAGCAAGGCTAGGGTGAACACTGAAGCTTTCTTT	CASKARVNTEAFF
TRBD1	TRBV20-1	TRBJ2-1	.	TGCAGTGCTAGAGATTGGGGGGTCCGGACAGGGCTGTACAATGAGCAGTTCTTC	CSARDWGVRTGLYNEQFF
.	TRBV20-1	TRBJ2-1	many	TGCAGTGCTATTGAGGGTATCGATGAGCAGTTCTTC	CSAIEGIDEQFF
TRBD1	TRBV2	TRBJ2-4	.	TGTGCCAGCAGGGCTAACAGGGGGCTGGGGAACATTCAGTACTTC	CASRANRGLGNIQYF
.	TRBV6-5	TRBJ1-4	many	TGTGCCAGCAGTTACAGGGGGACTAATGAAAAACTGTTTTTT	CASSYRGTNEKLFF
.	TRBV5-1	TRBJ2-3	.	TGCGCCAGCAGCTTAGAACAGTTAGGCACAGATACGCAGTATTTT	CASSLEQLGTDTQYF
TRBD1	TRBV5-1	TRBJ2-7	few	TGCGCCAGCAGCTTTGGAGACAGGGTTTACGAGCAGTACTTC	CASSFGDRVYEQYF
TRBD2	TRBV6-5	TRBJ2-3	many	TGTGCCAGCCTCTCCCCGGGGCAACTAGCGGGAGTTCCAGATACGCAGTATTTT	CASLSPGQLAGVPDTQYF